These 14 T cell receptor beta chains were all obtained from the same sample, sequenced in a study of T cell changes during pregnancy in multiple sclerosis. The protocol was immunoSEQ multiplex PCR, while the TCRdb copy is restricted to in-frame clones and leaves out a portion. The table includes about 100,000 clones, about 91% detected once. Sequencing used peripheral blood, obtained in the second trimester of pregnancy. These receptors all come from a female donor with multiple sclerosis, enrolled in a pregnancy study.

V is TRBV30 and J is TRBJ2-3; perhaps TRBD2 as D (5 bases). The germline gives CDR1 GTSNPN, CDR2 SVGIG (reference sequence). The CDR3 contains 13 residues. The V end lost 3 bases, the J end lost 2 bases, and 9 bases lay between the germline ends. The CDR3 DNA follows: TGTGCCTGGAGAAGCGGAATCACAGATACGCAGTATTTT. It specifies CAWRSGITDTQYF.

The chain couples TRBV7-9 to TRBJ2-1; the D gene is possibly TRBD1 (7 bases). The CDR3 consists of 14 residues. The germline V gene has CDR1 SEHNR and CDR2 FQNEAQ (reference sequence). V was clipped by 4 bases and J by 8 bases, with 15 bases between them. CDR3 protein: CASSYRGGTDEQFF. In DNA form, the CDR3 reads TGTGCCAGCAGCTACAGGGGAGGCACGGATGAGCAGTTCTTC.

The V call is TRBV9, the J call TRBJ2-7; 8 nucleotides match TRBD2. V was clipped by 3 bases and J by 7 bases; unmatched bases: 6. This CDR3 is built from 13 residues. Germline assignment: CDR1 SGDLS and CDR2 YYNGEE. The CDR3 loop is CASSARLATEQYF. For the CDR3, the DNA is TGTGCCAGCAGCGCAAGACTAGCGACTGAGCAGTACTTC.

This chain uses TRBV5-1 with TRBJ2-7, with D tentatively TRBD2 (6 bases). V was shortened by 4 bases and J by 7 bases, with 18 bases between the two germline ends. CDR1 and CDR2 (germline): SGHRS, YFSETQ. The CDR3 contains 14 residues. This CDR3 reads CASSGTGFRGEQYF. The CDR3 DNA reads TGCGCCAGCAGCGGCACCGGGTTCCGGGGGGAGCAGTACTTC.

This sequence joins TRBV5-4 and TRBJ2-7; TRBD1 might be the D (5 bases). Trimming pared 3 bases from V and 2 bases from J, leaving 15 bases between. This CDR3 comprises 15 residues. Per the germline V gene, CDR1 is SGHNT and CDR2 is YYREEE (reference sequence). The CDR3 sequence: CASSSSWGVAYEQYF. CDR3 in DNA: TGTGCCAGCAGCTCTTCTTGGGGCGTCGCCTACGAGCAGTACTTC. Together with reference TRBV5-4 and TRBJ2-7, the CDR3 gives the full variable domain: ETGVTQSPTHLIKTRGQQVTLRCSSQSGHNTVSWYQQALGQGPQFIFQYYREEENGRGNFPPRFSGLQFPNYSSELNVNALELDDSALYLCASSSSWGVAYEQYFGPGTRLTVT.

The rearrangement uses TRBV4-2 and TRBJ2-2, with 9 bases lining up with TRBD2. V dropped 1 base and J dropped 2; count of bases not matched to a gene: 11. Germline CDR1 reads LGHNA; CDR2 reads YNFKEQ. This CDR3 has 19 amino acids. CDR3 nucleotide sequence: TGTGCCAGCAGCCAAGGTGTCGGAGGCGGGAGGGCCAACACCGGGGAGCTGTTTTTT. Protein sequence: CASSQGVGGGRANTGELFF.

The chain joins TRBV10-3 to TRBJ2-7; a weak D match, TRBD2 (5 bases). V was shortened by 1 base and J by 6 bases, with 16 bases between the two germline ends. The CDR3 has 15 residues. The germline gives CDR1 ENHRY, CDR2 SYGVKD. DNA of the CDR3: TGTGCCATCAGTGAGTTCCCCGTTCGGGATAGCGAGCAGTACTTC. This gives the protein CAISEFPVRDSEQYF.

The chain joins TRBV2 to TRBJ2-7; D possibly corresponds to TRBD2 (7 bases). Germline CDR1 reads SNHLY; CDR2 reads FYNNEI. The CDR3 has 13 residues. Trimming left V 8 bases short and J 1 base short, with 12 bases between. CDR3 region: CASGSGTSYEQYF. CDR3 sequence (DNA): TGTGCCAGCGGAAGCGGGACATCCTACGAGCAGTACTTC. The full variable domain, in which reference TRBV2 and TRBJ2-7 provide the parts outside the CDR3, is EPEVTQTPSHQVTQMGQEVILRCVPISNHLYFYWYRQILGQKVEFLVSFYNNEISEKSEIFDDQFSVERPDGSNFTLKIRSTKLEDSAMYFCASGSGTSYEQYFGPGTRLTVT.

The V call is TRBV30, the J call TRBJ2-1; TRBD2 matches 12 bases. V lost 5 bases and J lost 4; bases outside the gene matches: 6. The germline CDR1 and CDR2 sequences are GTSNPN and SVGIG (reference sequence). This CDR3 spans 15 amino acids. CDR3 region: CAWVTGTSGYNEQFF. The CDR3 coding sequence is TGTGCCTGGGTGACCGGGACTAGCGGGTACAATGAGCAGTTCTTC.

This chain connects TRBV27 to TRBJ2-7; 9 bases align to TRBD1. This CDR3 has 16 residues. Germline trimming cut 4 bases from V and 2 bases from J; bases unmatched to any gene: 9. The germline gives CDR1 MNHEY, CDR2 SMNVEV (reference sequence). This chain's CDR3 is CASSWGPGQGPYEQYF. The CDR3 DNA reads TGTGCCAGCAGTTGGGGGCCGGGACAGGGCCCCTACGAGCAGTACTTC.

The chain combines TRBV5-1 with TRBJ2-7; the D gene is possibly TRBD1 (6 bases). Germline CDR1 and CDR2: SGHRS and YFSETQ. Trimming cost V 2 bases and J 5 bases, with 11 bases left between them. CDR3 size: 13 residues. In DNA form, the CDR3 reads TGCGCCAGCAGCTTAGACAGGTATAACGAGCAGTACTTC. This translates into CASSLDRYNEQYF.

This chain links TRBV5-6 with TRBJ2-5, with D possibly matching TRBD1 (5 bases). The CDR3 loop spans 15 amino acids. V lost 1 base to trimming and J lost 2 bases, with 12 bases between them. In germline, CDR1 is SGHDT, CDR2 YYEEEE. The DNA for the CDR3 is TGTGCCAGCAGCTTGATGGCAGGGATTCAAGAGACCCAGTACTTC. It specifies CASSLMAGIQETQYF. Full variable domain (missing parts from reference TRBV5-6 and TRBJ2-5): DAGVTQSPTHLIKTRGQQVTLRCSPKSGHDTVSWYQQALGQGPQFIFQYYEEEERQRGNFPDRFSGHQFPNYSSELNVNALLLGDSALYLCASSLMAGIQETQYFGPGTRLLVL.

The genes are TRBV19 and TRBJ2-6, with a tentative D call TRBD2 (6 bases). Deletions cut 7 bases from V and 0 bases from J, with 16 bases between. Germline loops: CDR1 LNHDA, CDR2 SQIVND (reference sequence). The CDR3 covers 17 residues. In DNA, the CDR3 is TGTGCCAGTACCCGCGGGGTCAGCCCCTCTGGGGCCAACGTCCTGACTTTC. Translating gives CASTRGVSPSGANVLTF.

The chain recombines TRBV19 with TRBJ2-7, with TRBD1 matching 9 bases. This CDR3 is built from 15 residues. The V gene's germline CDR1 is LNHDA and CDR2 SQIVND (reference sequence). V lost 0 bases, J lost 4 bases, and 4 bases stayed unmatched. The CDR3 bases are TGTGCCAGTAGTATAGAAGGACAGGGGACGTACGAGCAGTACTTC. Its protein product is CASSIEGQGTYEQYF.